Listed below are T cell receptor beta chains from one sample, sequenced in a study of T cell changes during pregnancy in multiple sclerosis. Generated by immunoSEQ multiplex PCR, the TCRdb table keeps only in-frame clones and is missing some. The table includes about 93,000 clones, 85% to 95% detected once. Sequencing used peripheral blood, obtained after pregnancy. These TCRs come from a female donor with multiple sclerosis, enrolled in a pregnancy study. The CDR3 runs from the conserved cysteine through the conserved F or W. D genes are given only for firm matches. Part of the rows lack a size; the others show once, few, many or a class for expanded clones.

v_call,clone_size,j_call,d_call,cdr3_aa,cdr3_nt
TRBV18,once,TRBJ2-7,TRBD2,CASSRSGSLGEQYF,TGTGCCAGCTCACGAAGCGGGAGCCTGGGCGAGCAGTACTTC
TRBV30,-,TRBJ1-1,-,CAWSTRGMSTEAFF,TGTGCCTGGAGTACCCGGGGAATGAGCACTGAAGCTTTCTTT
TRBV19,-,TRBJ1-2,-,CASSILQGYGYTF,TGTGCCAGTAGTATATTACAGGGATATGGCTACACCTTC
TRBV19,-,TRBJ1-5,-,CASSSRGSPEIPPQHF,TGTGCCAGTAGTTCACGAGGCAGTCCCGAAATCCCGCCCCAGCATTTT
TRBV2,-,TRBJ1-1,-,CASRDQGMNTEAFF,TGTGCCAGCCGAGATCAGGGCATGAACACTGAAGCTTTCTTT
TRBV11-1,-,TRBJ2-7,-,CASRVDSSYEQYF,TGTGCCAGCAGGGTGGACAGCTCCTACGAGCAGTACTTC
TRBV6-6,-,TRBJ2-6,-,CASTDAGFSGANVLTF,TGTGCCAGCACCGACGCAGGGTTCTCTGGGGCCAACGTCCTGACTTTC
TRBV19,-,TRBJ2-3,-,CASSIADTQYF,TGTGCCAGTAGTATCGCAGATACGCAGTATTTT
TRBV11-2,-,TRBJ1-2,-,CASSSLRRVADGYTF,TGTGCCAGCAGCTCCCTTAGGAGGGTAGCTGACGGCTACACCTTC
TRBV19,-,TRBJ2-1,TRBD2,CASSSGLATNEQFF,TGTGCCAGTAGTTCGGGACTAGCGACCAATGAGCAGTTCTTC
TRBV7-2,-,TRBJ1-1,-,CASSSRMNTEAFF,TGTGCCAGCAGCTCCAGAATGAACACTGAAGCTTTCTTT
TRBV21-1,-,TRBJ2-3,-,CASRRTSGRYTQYF,TGTGCCAGCAGACGGACTAGCGGGAGATATACGCAGTATTTT
TRBV5-1,-,TRBJ2-1,TRBD2,CASSSLAGGPDEQFF,TGCGCCAGCAGCTCACTAGCGGGAGGGCCGGATGAGCAGTTCTTC
TRBV7-9,-,TRBJ1-6,TRBD1,CASRQGQMSSYNSPLHF,TGTGCCAGCAGACAGGGACAGATGAGCTCCTATAATTCACCCCTCCACTTT
TRBV5-1,-,TRBJ2-5,TRBD1,CASSWGTGPETQYF,TGCGCCAGCAGCTGGGGGACAGGTCCAGAGACCCAGTACTTC
TRBV7-9,-,TRBJ1-5,-,CASSSHPGAPYSNQPQHF,TGTGCCAGCAGCTCCCATCCTGGGGCACCTTATAGCAATCAGCCCCAGCATTTT
TRBV9,-,TRBJ2-1,TRBD2,CASSVRGGLYNEQFF,TGTGCCAGCAGCGTCCGGGGGGGGCTTTACAATGAGCAGTTCTTC
TRBV7-3,-,TRBJ1-6,-,CASSFENSPLHF,TGTGCCAGCAGTTTTGAGAATTCACCCCTCCACTTT
TRBV7-2,-,TRBJ2-3,-,CASSLDLGRTDTQYF,TGTGCCAGCAGCCTCGACCTCGGCAGGACAGATACGCAGTATTTT
TRBV18,-,TRBJ1-5,TRBD1,CASSLGQGPTDQPQHF,TGTGCCAGCTCACTTGGACAGGGCCCTACGGATCAGCCCCAGCATTTT
TRBV5-4,-,TRBJ2-7,-,CASSLGTTIPPTYEQYF,TGTGCCAGCAGCCTCGGGACAACCATCCCCCCCACCTACGAGCAGTACTTC
TRBV12-5,-,TRBJ2-7,-,CASGLSRPSSGQLHENEQYF,TGTGCTAGTGGTTTGTCTAGGCCTTCATCAGGACAGCTTCATGAGAACGAGCAGTACTTC
TRBV19,-,TRBJ2-1,-,CASSIYRIISPIIDEQFF,TGTGCCAGTAGTATATACAGGATTATCTCCCCTATTATCGATGAGCAGTTCTTC
TRBV25-1,-,TRBJ2-3,-,CASSDTSRTDTQYF,TGTGCCAGCAGTGATACTAGTAGGACAGATACGCAGTATTTT
TRBV27,-,TRBJ2-3,-,CASSSLQGITDTQYF,TGTGCCAGCAGTTCGCTCCAGGGGATTACAGATACGCAGTATTTT
TRBV6-5,-,TRBJ1-3,-,CASRPGTGNTIYF,TGTGCCAGCAGGCCGGGTACTGGAAACACCATATATTTT
TRBV6-5,-,TRBJ2-7,TRBD1,CATRQGAAYEQYF,TGTGCCACCCGACAGGGGGCCGCCTACGAGCAGTACTTC
TRBV6-1,-,TRBJ2-7,TRBD2,CASSEATGFHAGTSSYEQYF,TGTGCCAGCAGTGAAGCGACGGGGTTTCACGCGGGGACTAGCTCCTACGAGCAGTACTTC
TRBV9,-,TRBJ1-3,-,CASSPRGWENTIYF,TGTGCCAGCAGCCCGAGGGGGTGGGAGAACACCATATATTTT
TRBV11-2,-,TRBJ2-3,-,CASSLFGRVVTDTQYF,TGTGCCAGCAGCTTATTTGGCAGGGTGGTCACAGATACGCAGTATTTT
TRBV6-1,-,TRBJ1-1,-,CASSEGGTRPEAFF,TGTGCCAGCAGTGAAGGAGGGACACGACCTGAAGCTTTCTTT
TRBV5-4,-,TRBJ2-1,TRBD2,CASSFGLAGGYNEQFF,TGTGCCAGCAGCTTTGGACTAGCGGGAGGTTACAATGAGCAGTTCTTC
TRBV6-7,-,TRBJ2-3,TRBD1,CAIHGQGGTDTQYF,TGTGCCATCCACGGACAGGGAGGAACAGATACGCAGTATTTT
TRBV19,-,TRBJ1-1,-,CASSFLRNTEAFF,TGTGCCAGTAGTTTCCTCAGAAACACTGAAGCTTTCTTT
TRBV4-2,-,TRBJ2-7,TRBD2,CASSPRTSGGYEQYF,TGTGCCAGCAGCCCCCGGACTAGCGGGGGCTACGAGCAGTACTTC
TRBV2,-,TRBJ2-5,TRBD2,CASLRGGSGGMGQETQYF,TGTGCCAGCCTTCGAGGTGGTAGCGGGGGGATGGGGCAAGAGACCCAGTACTTC
TRBV5-5,-,TRBJ2-7,-,CASSFRQGLDLEQYF,TGTGCCAGCAGCTTCCGACAGGGACTAGACCTCGAGCAGTACTTC
TRBV7-2,-,TRBJ1-6,TRBD1,CASSLAPQGAVDSPLHF,TGTGCCAGCAGCTTAGCACCTCAGGGGGCGGTTGATTCACCCCTCCACTTT
TRBV7-2,once,TRBJ2-2,TRBD2,CATIPSGGATGELFF,TGTGCCACTATACCGAGCGGGGGAGCCACCGGGGAGCTGTTTTTT
TRBV2,few,TRBJ2-7,TRBD1,CASSRGPTYEQYF,TGTGCCAGCAGTAGGGGGCCCACCTACGAGCAGTACTTC
TRBV5-1,-,TRBJ2-1,-,CASSWNREVVDEQFF,TGCGCCAGCAGCTGGAACAGGGAAGTTGTCGATGAGCAGTTCTTC
TRBV7-9,once,TRBJ1-1,-,CASSLAGGGTSGTEAFF,TGTGCCAGCAGCTTAGCGGGTGGAGGGACCTCGGGCACTGAAGCTTTCTTT
TRBV7-9,few,TRBJ1-2,TRBD1,CASSLGRDRVDYGYTF,TGTGCCAGCAGCTTAGGGCGGGACAGGGTTGACTATGGCTACACCTTC
TRBV10-2,-,TRBJ1-1,-,CASSESRGNGEAFF,TGCGCCAGCAGTGAGTCGAGGGGGAATGGTGAAGCTTTCTTT
TRBV29-1,-,TRBJ2-7,-,CSAFKGIEQYF,TGCAGCGCGTTTAAGGGGATCGAGCAGTACTTC
TRBV29-1,-,TRBJ2-5,-,CSVGVPGETQYF,TGCAGCGTTGGTGTCCCCGGGGAGACCCAGTACTTC
TRBV7-8,few,TRBJ2-7,TRBD2,CASRETSGPSYEQYF,TGTGCCAGCAGGGAAACTAGCGGACCTTCCTACGAGCAGTACTTC
TRBV5-1,once,TRBJ2-7,TRBD1,CASSGSGQGDSEQYF,TGCGCCAGCAGCGGCTCGGGACAGGGGGACAGCGAGCAGTACTTC